This T cell receptor beta chain was sequenced during a study of cytomegalovirus exposure and HLA in healthy donors. On the study more broadly: The roughly 100 million unique TCR beta sequences, from around 200 million T cells, were found by an earlier analysis.

PCR involved 60 Vbeta and 13 Jbeta primers. Profiling relied on immunoSEQ multiplex PCR, and the TCRdb table lists in-frame clones only, not all of them. The sample holds 200,000 or so clones, 75% to 90% seen once. With regard to this clone: Its antigen is not identified.

General study points: Evidence from a later analysis indicated that most CMV-associated TCR beta chains looked HLA-restricted. In most subjects, TCR beta sequences reportedly gave accurate predictions of HLA-A and HLA-B alleles. Indistinguishable V segments such as TRBV6-2 and TRBV6-3 were excluded.

The V gene's germline CDR1 is SEHNR and CDR2 FQNEAQ (reference sequence). This CDR3 is built from 13 residues. V was clipped by 6 bases and J by 1 base, with 9 bases between them. The chain joins TRBV7-9 to TRBJ1-1; D is unresolved. The sequenced sample consisted of PBMCs. The TCR was taken from a woman aged 18-29 years in good health and CMV-seronegative. In nucleotides, the CDR3 is TGTGCCAGCAGTTTTACAGCGAACACTGAAGCTTTCTTT. This gives the protein CASSFTANTEAFF.